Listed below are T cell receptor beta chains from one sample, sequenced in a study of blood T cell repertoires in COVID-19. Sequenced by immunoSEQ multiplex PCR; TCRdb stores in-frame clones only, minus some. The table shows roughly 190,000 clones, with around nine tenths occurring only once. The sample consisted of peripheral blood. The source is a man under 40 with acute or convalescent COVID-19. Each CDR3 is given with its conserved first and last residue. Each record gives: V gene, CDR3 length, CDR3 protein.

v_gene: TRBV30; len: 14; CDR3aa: CAWSVAGRGDTQYF
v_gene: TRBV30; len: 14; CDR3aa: CAWRAGQGERKLFF
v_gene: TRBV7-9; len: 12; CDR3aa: CASGPTRHEQFF
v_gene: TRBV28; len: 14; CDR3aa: CASSLSEQTNIQYF
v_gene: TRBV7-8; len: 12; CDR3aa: CASSPGGRALHF
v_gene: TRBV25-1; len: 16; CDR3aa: CASSESETGDTGELFF
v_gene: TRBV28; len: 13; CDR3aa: CAIGPGQTYEQYF
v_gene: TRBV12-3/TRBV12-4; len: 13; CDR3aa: CASRSGQATEAFF
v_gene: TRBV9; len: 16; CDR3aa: CASSEPQGISTYGYTF
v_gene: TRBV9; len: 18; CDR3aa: CASSPTDNDAAGGNTIYF
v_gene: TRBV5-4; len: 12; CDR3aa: CASSSNLSGYTF
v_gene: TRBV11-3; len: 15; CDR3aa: CASSPGGSGANVLTF
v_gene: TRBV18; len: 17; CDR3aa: CASSPRKGGNSNYGYTF
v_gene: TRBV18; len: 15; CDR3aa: CASSPNREGGEKLFF
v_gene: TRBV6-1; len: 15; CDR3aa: CASSEVLILTGELFF
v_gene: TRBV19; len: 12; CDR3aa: CASRLSRNEQFF
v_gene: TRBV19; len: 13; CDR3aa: CASARLSNQPQHF
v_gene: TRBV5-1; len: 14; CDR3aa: CASSRQGARNEQFF
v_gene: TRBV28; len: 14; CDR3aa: CASSLPNLNQPQHF
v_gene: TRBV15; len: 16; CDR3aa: CATSRGQAGDSYEQYF
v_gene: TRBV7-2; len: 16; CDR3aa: CASSSQLGQGDVEQYF
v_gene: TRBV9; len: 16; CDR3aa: CASSPAGRRYNSPLHF
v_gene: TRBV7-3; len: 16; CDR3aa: CASSSVGQGNTGELFF
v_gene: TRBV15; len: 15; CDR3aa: CATSRVGAANEKLFF
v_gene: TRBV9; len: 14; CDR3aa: CASSVGGSSQPQHF
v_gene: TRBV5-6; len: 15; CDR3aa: CASSPDRGIGYGYTF
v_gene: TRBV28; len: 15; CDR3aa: CASSLVREINQPQHF
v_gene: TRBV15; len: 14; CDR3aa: CATSRDPQYSPLHF
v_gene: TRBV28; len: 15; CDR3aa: CASSLYRTGPSPLHF
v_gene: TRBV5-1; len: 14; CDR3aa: CASSPGTSGSRLFF
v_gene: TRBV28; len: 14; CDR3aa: CASSLGGESYGYTF